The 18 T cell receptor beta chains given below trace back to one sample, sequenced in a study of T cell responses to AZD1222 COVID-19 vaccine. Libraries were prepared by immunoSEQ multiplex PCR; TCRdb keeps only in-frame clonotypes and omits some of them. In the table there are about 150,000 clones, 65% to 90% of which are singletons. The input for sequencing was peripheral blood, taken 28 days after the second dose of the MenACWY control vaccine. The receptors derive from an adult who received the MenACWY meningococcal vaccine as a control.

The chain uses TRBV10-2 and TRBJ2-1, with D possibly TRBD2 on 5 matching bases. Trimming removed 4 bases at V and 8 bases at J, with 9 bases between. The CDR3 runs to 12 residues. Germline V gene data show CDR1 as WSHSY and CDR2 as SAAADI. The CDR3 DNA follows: TGCGCCAGCAGTGCGGGGTGGGATGAGCAGTTCTTC. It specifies CASSAGWDEQFF.

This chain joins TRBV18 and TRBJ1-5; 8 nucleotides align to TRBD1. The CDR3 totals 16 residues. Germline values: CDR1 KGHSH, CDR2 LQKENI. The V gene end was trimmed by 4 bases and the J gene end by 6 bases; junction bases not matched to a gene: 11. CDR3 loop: CASSLPSDREGQPQHF. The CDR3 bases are TGTGCCAGCTCACTGCCCTCGGACAGGGAAGGTCAGCCCCAGCATTTT. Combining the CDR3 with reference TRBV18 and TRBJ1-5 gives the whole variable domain NAGVMQNPRHLVRRRGQEARLRCSPMKGHSHVYWYRQLPEEGLKFMVYLQKENIIDESGMPKERFSAEFPKEGPSILRIQQVVRGDSAAYFCASSLPSDREGQPQHFGDGTRLSIL.

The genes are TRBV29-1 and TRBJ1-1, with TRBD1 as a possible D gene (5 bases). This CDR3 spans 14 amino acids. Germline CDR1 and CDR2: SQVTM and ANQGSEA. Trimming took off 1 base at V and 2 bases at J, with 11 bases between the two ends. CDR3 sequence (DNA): TGCAGCGTTGAAGGGTCCAGGGATAACACTGAAGCTTTCTTT. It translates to CSVEGSRDNTEAFF. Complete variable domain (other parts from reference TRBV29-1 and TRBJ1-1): SAVISQKPSRDICQRGTSLTIQCQVDSQVTMMFWYRQQPGQSLTLIATANQGSEATYESGFVIDKFPISRPNLTFSTLTVSNMSPEDSSIYLCSVEGSRDNTEAFFGQGTRLTVV.

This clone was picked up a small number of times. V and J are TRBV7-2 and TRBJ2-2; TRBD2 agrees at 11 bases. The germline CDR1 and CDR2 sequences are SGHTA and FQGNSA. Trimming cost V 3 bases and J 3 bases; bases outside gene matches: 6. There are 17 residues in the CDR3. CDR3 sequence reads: CASSFSTSGAYTGELFF. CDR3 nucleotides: TGTGCCAGCAGCTTCTCGACTAGCGGGGCGTACACCGGGGAGCTGTTTTTT. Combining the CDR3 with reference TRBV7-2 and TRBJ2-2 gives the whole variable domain GAGVSQSPSNKVTEKGKDVELRCDPISGHTALYWYRQSLGQGLEFLIYFQGNSAPDKSGLPSDRFSAERTGGSVSTLTIQRTQQEDSAVYLCASSFSTSGAYTGELFFGEGSRLTVL.

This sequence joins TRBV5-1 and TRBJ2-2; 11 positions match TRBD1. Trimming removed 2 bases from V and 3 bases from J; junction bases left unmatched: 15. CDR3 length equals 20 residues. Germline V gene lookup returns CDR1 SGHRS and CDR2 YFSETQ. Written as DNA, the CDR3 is TGCGCCAGCAGCTTAGATGGACAGGGGGCGCGGATTCCGTACACCGGGGAGCTGTTTTTT. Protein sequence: CASSLDGQGARIPYTGELFF. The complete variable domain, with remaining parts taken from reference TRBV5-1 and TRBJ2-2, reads KAGVTQTPRYLIKTRGQQVTLSCSPISGHRSVSWYQQTPGQGLQFLFEYFSETQRNKGNFPGRFSGRQFSNSRSEMNVSTLELGDSALYLCASSLDGQGARIPYTGELFFGEGSRLTVL.

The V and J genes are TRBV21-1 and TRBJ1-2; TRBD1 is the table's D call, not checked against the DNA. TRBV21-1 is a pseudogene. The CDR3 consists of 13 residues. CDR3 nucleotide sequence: TGTGCCAGCAGCAAAGCGCAGTTACGCGGCTACACCTTC. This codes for CASSKAQLRGYTF.

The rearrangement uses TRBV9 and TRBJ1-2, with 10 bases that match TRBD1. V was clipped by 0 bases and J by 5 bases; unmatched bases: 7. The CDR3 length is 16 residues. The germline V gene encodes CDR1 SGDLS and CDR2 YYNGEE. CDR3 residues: CASSVVPGGQGYGYTF. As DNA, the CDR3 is TGTGCCAGCAGCGTAGTCCCCGGGGGACAGGGGTATGGCTACACCTTC.

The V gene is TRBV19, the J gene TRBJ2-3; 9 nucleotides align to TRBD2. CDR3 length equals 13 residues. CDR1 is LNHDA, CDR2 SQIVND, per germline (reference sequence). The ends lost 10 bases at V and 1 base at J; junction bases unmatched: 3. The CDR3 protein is CATRLAGTDTQYF. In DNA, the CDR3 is TGTGCCACGAGACTAGCGGGCACAGATACGCAGTATTTT.

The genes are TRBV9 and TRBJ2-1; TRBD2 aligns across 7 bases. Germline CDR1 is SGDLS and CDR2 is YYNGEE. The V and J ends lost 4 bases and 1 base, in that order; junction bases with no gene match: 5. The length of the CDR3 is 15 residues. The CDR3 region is CASSNSGDSYNEQFF. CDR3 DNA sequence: TGTGCCAGCAGCAACAGCGGGGATTCCTACAATGAGCAGTTCTTC.

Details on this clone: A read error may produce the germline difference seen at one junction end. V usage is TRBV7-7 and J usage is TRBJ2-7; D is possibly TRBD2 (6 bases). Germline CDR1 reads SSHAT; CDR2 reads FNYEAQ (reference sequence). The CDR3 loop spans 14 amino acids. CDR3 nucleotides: TGTGCTAGCAGCTCCCTCCCGGGGGAAGGCGAGCAGTACTTC. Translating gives CASSSLPGEGEQYF.

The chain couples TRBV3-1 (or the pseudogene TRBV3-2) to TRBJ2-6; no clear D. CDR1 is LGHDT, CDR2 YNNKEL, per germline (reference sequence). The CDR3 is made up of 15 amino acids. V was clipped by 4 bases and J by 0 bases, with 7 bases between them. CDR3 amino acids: CASSPLFSGANVLTF. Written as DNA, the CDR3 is TGTGCCAGCAGCCCTCTTTTCTCTGGGGCCAACGTCCTGACTTTC.

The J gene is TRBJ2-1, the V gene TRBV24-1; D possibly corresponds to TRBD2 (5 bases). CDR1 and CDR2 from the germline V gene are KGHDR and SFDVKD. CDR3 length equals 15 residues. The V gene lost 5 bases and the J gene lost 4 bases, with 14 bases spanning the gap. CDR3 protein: CATSARLAVYNEQFF. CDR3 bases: TGTGCCACCAGTGCCAGGCTAGCCGTGTACAATGAGCAGTTCTTC.

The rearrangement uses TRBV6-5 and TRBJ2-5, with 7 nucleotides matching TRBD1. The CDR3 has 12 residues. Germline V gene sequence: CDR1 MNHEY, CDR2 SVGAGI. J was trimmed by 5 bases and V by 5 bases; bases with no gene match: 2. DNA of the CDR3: TGTGCCAGCAGTCGCAGGGGGGAGACCCAGTACTTC. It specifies CASSRRGETQYF.

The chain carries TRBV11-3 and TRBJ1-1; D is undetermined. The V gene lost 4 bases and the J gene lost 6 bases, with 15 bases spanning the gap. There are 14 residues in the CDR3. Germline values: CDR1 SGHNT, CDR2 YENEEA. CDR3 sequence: CASSYPSGISEAFF. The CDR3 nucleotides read TGTGCCAGCAGCTATCCTTCGGGCATCTCTGAAGCTTTCTTT.

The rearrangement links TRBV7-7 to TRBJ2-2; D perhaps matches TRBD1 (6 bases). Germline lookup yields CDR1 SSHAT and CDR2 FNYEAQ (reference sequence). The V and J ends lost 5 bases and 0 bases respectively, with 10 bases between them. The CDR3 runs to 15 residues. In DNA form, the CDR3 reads TGTGCCAGCAGCACCGGGACAACGAACACCGGGGAGCTGTTTTTT. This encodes CASSTGTTNTGELFF.

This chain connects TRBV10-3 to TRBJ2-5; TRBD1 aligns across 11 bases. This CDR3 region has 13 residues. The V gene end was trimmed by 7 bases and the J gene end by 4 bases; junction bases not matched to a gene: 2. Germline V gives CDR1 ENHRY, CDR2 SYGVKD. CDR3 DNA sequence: TGTGCCATCAAGGGGACAGGGGGAGAGACCCAGTACTTC. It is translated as CAIKGTGGETQYF.

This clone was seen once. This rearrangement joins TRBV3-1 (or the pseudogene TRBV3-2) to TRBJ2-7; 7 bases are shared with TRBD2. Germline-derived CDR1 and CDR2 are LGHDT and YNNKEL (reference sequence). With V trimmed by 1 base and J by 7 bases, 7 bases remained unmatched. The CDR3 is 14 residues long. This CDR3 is CASSQAAPGGEQYF. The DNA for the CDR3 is TGTGCCAGCAGCCAAGCGGCACCGGGAGGTGAGCAGTACTTC.

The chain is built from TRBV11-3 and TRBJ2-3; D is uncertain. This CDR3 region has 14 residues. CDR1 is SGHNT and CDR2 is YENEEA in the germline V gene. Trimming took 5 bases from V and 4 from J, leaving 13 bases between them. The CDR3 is CASSPRLASDTQYF. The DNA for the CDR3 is TGTGCCAGCAGCCCTAGACTGGCTTCAGATACGCAGTATTTT.